This TCR beta chain was retrieved from a study of blood T cell repertoires in COVID-19. Germline V gene data show CDR1 as SGHDT and CDR2 as YYEEEE. The CDR3 extends over 15 amino acids. Deletions cut 2 bases from V and 1 base from J, with 10 bases between. The repertoire was sequenced with immunoSEQ multiplex PCR; TCRdb's copy has only in-frame clones and lacks some. The sample consists of some 180,000 clones, less than 85% of them appearing once. This TCR came from a human donor in a cohort sampled during active COVID-19. This chain joins TRBV5-6 and TRBJ1-5, with D possibly TRBD1 on 6 matching bases. Sequenced: peripheral blood. CDR3 loop: CASSFGQSSNQPQHF. In nucleotides, the CDR3 is TGTGCCAGCAGCTTCGGACAGAGCAGCAATCAGCCCCAGCATTTT.